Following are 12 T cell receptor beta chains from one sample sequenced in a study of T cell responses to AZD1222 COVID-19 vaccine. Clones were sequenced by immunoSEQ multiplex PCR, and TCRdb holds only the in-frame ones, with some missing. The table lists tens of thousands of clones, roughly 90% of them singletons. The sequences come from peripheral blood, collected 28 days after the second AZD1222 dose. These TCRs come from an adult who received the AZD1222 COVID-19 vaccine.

Written as DNA, the CDR3 is TGTGCCAGCAGTGAATTGAGCGGGGGAATGGCCTATGGCTACACCTTC. Its translation is CASSELSGGMAYGYTF. The genes are TRBV25-1 and TRBJ1-2; weak D call: TRBD1 (5 bases). This CDR3 has 16 residues. V was clipped by 1 base and J by 4 bases, with 16 bases between them. The germline CDR1 and CDR2 sequences are MGHDK and SYGVNS.

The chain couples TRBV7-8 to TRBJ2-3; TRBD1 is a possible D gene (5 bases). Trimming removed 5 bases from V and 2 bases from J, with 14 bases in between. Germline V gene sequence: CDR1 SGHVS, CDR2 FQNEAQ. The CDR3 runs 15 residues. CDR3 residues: CASSLYSGFTDTQYF. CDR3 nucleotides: TGTGCCAGCAGCCTGTATTCAGGGTTCACAGATACGCAGTATTTT.

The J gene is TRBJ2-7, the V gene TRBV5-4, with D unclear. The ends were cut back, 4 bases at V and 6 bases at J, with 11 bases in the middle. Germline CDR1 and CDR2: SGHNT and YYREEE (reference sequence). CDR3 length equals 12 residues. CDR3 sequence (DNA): TGTGCCAGCAGCCACAAGGTCTCCGAGCAGTACTTC. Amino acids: CASSHKVSEQYF. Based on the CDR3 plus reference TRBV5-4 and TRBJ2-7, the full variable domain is ETGVTQSPTHLIKTRGQQVTLRCSSQSGHNTVSWYQQALGQGPQFIFQYYREEENGRGNFPPRFSGLQFPNYSSELNVNALELDDSALYLCASSHKVSEQYFGPGTRLTVT.

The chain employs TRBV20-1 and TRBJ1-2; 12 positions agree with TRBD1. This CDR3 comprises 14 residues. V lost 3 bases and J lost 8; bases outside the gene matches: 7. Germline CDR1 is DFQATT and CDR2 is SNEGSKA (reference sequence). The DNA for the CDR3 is TGCAGTGCTAGTCCGGGACAGGGGGCACAGGGCTACACCTTC. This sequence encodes CSASPGQGAQGYTF.

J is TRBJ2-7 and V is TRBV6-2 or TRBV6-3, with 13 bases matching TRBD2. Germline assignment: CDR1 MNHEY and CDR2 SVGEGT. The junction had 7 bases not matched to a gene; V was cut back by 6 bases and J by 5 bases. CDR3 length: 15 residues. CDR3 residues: CASSRTSGRFDEQYF. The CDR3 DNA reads TGTGCCAGCAGCAGGACTAGCGGGAGATTTGACGAGCAGTACTTC.

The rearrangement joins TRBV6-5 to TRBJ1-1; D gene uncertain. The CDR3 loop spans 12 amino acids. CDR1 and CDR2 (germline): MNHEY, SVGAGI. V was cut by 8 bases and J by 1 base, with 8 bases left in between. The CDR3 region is CASASRNTEAFF. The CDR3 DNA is TGTGCCAGCGCCTCCAGGAACACTGAAGCTTTCTTT.

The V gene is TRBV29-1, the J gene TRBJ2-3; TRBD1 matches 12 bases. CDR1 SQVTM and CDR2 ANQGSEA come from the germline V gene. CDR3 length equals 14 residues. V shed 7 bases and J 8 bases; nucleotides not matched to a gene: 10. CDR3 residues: CSDAGQGASSTQYF. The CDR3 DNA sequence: TGCAGCGACGCGGGACAGGGGGCTAGTTCTACGCAGTATTTT.

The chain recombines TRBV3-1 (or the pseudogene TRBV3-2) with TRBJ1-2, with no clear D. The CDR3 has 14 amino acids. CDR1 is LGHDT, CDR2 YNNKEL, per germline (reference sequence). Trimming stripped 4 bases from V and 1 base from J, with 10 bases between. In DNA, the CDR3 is TGTGCCAGCAGCCCGACGGACGGTAACTATGGCTACACCTTC. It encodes CASSPTDGNYGYTF.

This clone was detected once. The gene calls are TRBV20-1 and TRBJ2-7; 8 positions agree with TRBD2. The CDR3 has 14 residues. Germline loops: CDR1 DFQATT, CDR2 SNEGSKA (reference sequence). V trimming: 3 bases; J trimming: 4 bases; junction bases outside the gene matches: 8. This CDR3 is CSASELAGVYEQYF. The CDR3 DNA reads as TGCAGTGCTAGTGAGCTAGCGGGCGTATACGAGCAGTACTTC.

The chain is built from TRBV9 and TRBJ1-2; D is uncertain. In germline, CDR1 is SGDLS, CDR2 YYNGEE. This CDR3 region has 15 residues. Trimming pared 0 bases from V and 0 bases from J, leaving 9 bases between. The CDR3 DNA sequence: TGTGCCAGCAGCGTAGATACCAGGTCTAACTATGGCTACACCTTC. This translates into CASSVDTRSNYGYTF.

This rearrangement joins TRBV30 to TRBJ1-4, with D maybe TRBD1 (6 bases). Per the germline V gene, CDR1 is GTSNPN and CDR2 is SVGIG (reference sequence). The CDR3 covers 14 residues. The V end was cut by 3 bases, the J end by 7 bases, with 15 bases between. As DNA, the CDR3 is TGTGCCTGGAGCATACAGGGTCGGAGTGAAAAACTGTTTTTT. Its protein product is CAWSIQGRSEKLFF.

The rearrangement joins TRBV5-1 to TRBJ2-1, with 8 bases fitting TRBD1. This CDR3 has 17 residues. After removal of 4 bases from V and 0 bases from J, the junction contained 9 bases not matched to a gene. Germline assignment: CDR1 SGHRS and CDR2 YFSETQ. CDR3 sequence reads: CASSPLRQGSSYNEQFF. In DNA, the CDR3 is TGCGCCAGCAGCCCCCTTAGACAGGGGAGCTCCTACAATGAGCAGTTCTTC.